Listed here are 16 T cell receptor beta chains from one sample, sequenced in a study of blood T cell repertoires in COVID-19. Some clones are missing from TCRdb's copy, which holds only in-frame ones; the method was immunoSEQ multiplex PCR. This sample carries just under 350,000 clones, about 89% of them seen once, and the ten largest clones take about 6%. Sequencing was performed on peripheral blood. The receptors derive from a woman aged 45-60 years with COVID-19, enrolled during active disease.

The chain uses TRBV19 and TRBJ1-2; 10 bases fit TRBD1. V lost 6 bases to trimming and J lost 2 bases; unmatched junction nucleotides: 6. The CDR3 contains 15 residues. Germline V gives CDR1 LNHDA, CDR2 SQIVND (reference sequence). The CDR3 spells CASSEMGQGNYGYTF. Here the CDR3 DNA reads TGTGCCAGTAGCGAAATGGGACAGGGGAACTATGGCTACACCTTC.

The CDR3 DNA follows: TGTGCCAGCAGACCGGGACTAGTACCCGGCAATGAGCAGTTCTTC. This sequence encodes CASRPGLVPGNEQFF. The V gene is TRBV6-5, the J gene TRBJ2-1; 8 bases agree with TRBD2. The CDR3 runs to 15 residues. The V and J ends lost 6 bases and 6 bases, in that order; junction bases with no gene match: 10. Germline V gene sequence: CDR1 MNHEY, CDR2 SVGAGI.

The gene calls are TRBV19 and TRBJ2-1; tentative D call: TRBD2 (5 bases). The V end lost 6 bases, the J end lost 0 bases, and 9 bases lay between the germline ends. This CDR3 comprises 14 residues. Germline CDR1 reads LNHDA; CDR2 reads SQIVND (reference sequence). This CDR3 reads CASRTRGSYNEQFF. The DNA for the CDR3 is TGTGCCAGTAGAACCCGGGGCTCCTACAATGAGCAGTTCTTC.

This clone was seen only once. The rearrangement joins TRBV9 to TRBJ2-2; 8 bases are shared with TRBD2. V lost 0 bases, J lost 1 base, and 5 bases stayed unmatched. The CDR3 extends over 17 amino acids. The V gene's germline CDR1 is SGDLS and CDR2 YYNGEE. The chain's CDR3 is CASSVGVAGRNTGELFF. The CDR3 DNA is TGTGCCAGCAGCGTAGGGGTAGCGGGGAGGAACACCGGGGAGCTGTTTTTT.

The chain combines TRBV5-5 with TRBJ2-1; D is perhaps TRBD1 (6 bases). Per germline, CDR1 SGHKS and CDR2 YYEKEE (reference sequence). V lost 4 bases, J lost 0 bases, and 8 bases lay in between. This CDR3 has 14 residues. The CDR3 DNA follows: TGTGCCAGCAGCCGGACAGTCTCCTACAATGAGCAGTTCTTC. It translates to CASSRTVSYNEQFF.

The chain joins TRBV24-1 to TRBJ2-3; 7 bases align to TRBD2. The V segment lost 7 bases and the J segment 0 bases; nucleotides outside the gene matches: 3. CDR1 KGHDR and CDR2 SFDVKD come from the germline V gene. The CDR3 sequence is 14 residues long. For the CDR3, the DNA is TGTGCCACCAGAGCTAGCGGAAGCACAGATACGCAGTATTTT. Encoded protein: CATRASGSTDTQYF.

The DNA of the CDR3 is TGTGCCAGCAGCTTAGGTCGGGGGGGGAGCTCGGGAGATACGCAGTATTTT. Encoded protein: CASSLGRGGSSGDTQYF. The chain carries TRBV7-2 and TRBJ2-3, with 8 bases identical to TRBD2. CDR1 and CDR2 (germline): SGHTA, FQGNSA. Trimming removed 1 base from V and 5 bases from J; junction bases left unmatched: 11. The CDR3 runs 17 residues.

The chain employs TRBV4-3 and TRBJ2-1, with D maybe TRBD2 (7 bases). This CDR3 comprises 14 residues. Germline V gene lookup returns CDR1 LGHNA and CDR2 YSLEER. V lost 0 bases to trimming and J lost 9 bases, with 12 bases between them. In DNA form, the CDR3 reads TGCGCCAGCAGCCAAGAGGGGGGGGCGGCTGAGCAGTTCTTC. Amino acids: CASSQEGGAAEQFF.

The rearrangement joins TRBV5-6 to TRBJ1-1, with 11 nucleotides matching TRBD1. The CDR3 has 13 amino acids. Germline-derived CDR1 and CDR2 are SGHDT and YYEEEE. V gave up 2 bases and J gave up 8 bases; unmatched junction bases: 2. CDR3 protein: CASSFRDRGEAFF. CDR3 nucleotide sequence: TGTGCCAGCAGCTTCCGGGACAGGGGGGAAGCTTTCTTT.

This clone came up a few times. This chain uses TRBV27 with TRBJ2-2, with TRBD2 matching over 7 bases. V shed 6 bases and J 5 bases; nucleotides not matched to a gene: 15. CDR1 is MNHEY and CDR2 is SMNVEV in the germline V gene (reference sequence). This CDR3 is built from 17 residues. CDR3 sequence: CASSPRPRDYSTGELFF. The CDR3 nucleotides read TGTGCCAGCAGCCCTCGACCCCGGGACTACTCGACCGGGGAGCTGTTTTTT.

The chain carries TRBV16 and TRBJ1-3, with no clear D. The CDR3 length is 15 residues. The V gene's germline CDR1 is KGHSY and CDR2 FQNENV. V gave up 4 bases and J gave up 0 bases, with 10 bases separating them. The CDR3 DNA sequence: TGTGCCAGCAGCCGGCAGGAAGCCTCTGGAAACACCATATATTTT. Translated: CASSRQEASGNTIYF.

The rearrangement links TRBV6-5 to TRBJ2-7; a possible D gene is TRBD2 (5 bases). This CDR3 has 14 residues. V lost 0 bases and J 3 bases, leaving 9 bases between the germline ends. Germline V gene sequence: CDR1 MNHEY, CDR2 SVGAGI. CDR3 residues: CASSYSRVDYEQYF. The CDR3 DNA sequence: TGTGCCAGCAGTTACTCGAGGGTTGACTACGAGCAGTACTTC.

The rearrangement uses TRBV7-3 and TRBJ2-1; 11 bases match TRBD2. V was pared by 3 bases and J by 7 bases, with 5 bases of the junction left unmatched. The length of the CDR3 is 15 residues. Germline V gives CDR1 SGHTA, CDR2 FQGTGA. The CDR3 protein is CASSFSGRALNEQFF. CDR3 DNA: TGTGCCAGCAGCTTTAGCGGGAGGGCGTTGAATGAGCAGTTCTTC.

The chain uses TRBV7-6 and TRBJ1-2, with 7 bases lining up with TRBD1. This CDR3 has 15 amino acids. CDR1 SGHVS and CDR2 FNYEAQ come from the germline V gene. The junction had 11 bases not matched to a gene; V was cut back by 5 bases and J by 5 bases. CDR3 DNA: TGTGCCAGCAGCCCGGCTCCTGGGACAGAATATGGCTACACCTTC. Translation: CASSPAPGTEYGYTF.

This clone was counted a single time. The chain couples TRBV11-3 to TRBJ2-1, with 11 bases identical to TRBD2. Unmatched junction bases numbered 8, after V lost 2 bases and J lost 5 bases. In germline, CDR1 is SGHNT, CDR2 YENEEA. There are 17 residues in the CDR3. CDR3 sequence (DNA): TGTGCCAGCAGCTTAATATGGCTAGCGGGAGGCAACAATGAGCAGTTCTTC. Its translation: CASSLIWLAGGNNEQFF. The full variable domain, its missing parts supplied by reference TRBV11-3 and TRBJ2-1, is EAGVVQSPRYKIIEKKQPVAFWCNPISGHNTLYWYLQNLGQGPELLIRYENEEAVDDSQLPKDRFSAERLKGVDSTLKIQPAELGDSAVYLCASSLIWLAGGNNEQFFGPGTRLTVL.

The chain couples TRBV2 to TRBJ2-2; possible D gene TRBD1, 6 bases. The V end lost 7 bases, the J end lost 5 bases, and 8 bases lay between the germline ends. The CDR3 consists of 12 residues. Germline V lookup: CDR1 SNHLY, CDR2 FYNNEI. Here the CDR3 DNA reads TGTGCCAGCACAAGGGGGACCGGGGAGCTGTTTTTT. The encoded protein is CASTRGTGELFF.